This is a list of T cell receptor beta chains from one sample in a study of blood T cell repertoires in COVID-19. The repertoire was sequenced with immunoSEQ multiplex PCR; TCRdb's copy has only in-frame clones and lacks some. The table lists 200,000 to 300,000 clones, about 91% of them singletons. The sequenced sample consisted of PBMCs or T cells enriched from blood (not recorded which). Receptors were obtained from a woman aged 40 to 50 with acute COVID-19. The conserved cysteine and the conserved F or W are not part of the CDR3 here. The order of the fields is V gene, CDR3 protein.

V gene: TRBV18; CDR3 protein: ASSLDRGGTQY
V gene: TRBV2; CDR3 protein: ASNVDRGNSYEQY
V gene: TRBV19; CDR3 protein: ASSIMPPPGQPYNSPLH
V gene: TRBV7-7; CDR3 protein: ASSLGLNQPQH
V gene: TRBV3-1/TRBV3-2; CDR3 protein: ASSTGLAELETQY
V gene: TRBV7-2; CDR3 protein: ASSRTAGNTIY
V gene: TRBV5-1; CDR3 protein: ASSLVRGTNSPLH
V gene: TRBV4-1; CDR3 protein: ASSPERGRVGTQY
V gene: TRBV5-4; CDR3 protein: ASSLTGRNTEAF
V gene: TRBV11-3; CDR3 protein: ASSPWTGSGNTIY
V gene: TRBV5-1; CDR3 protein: ASSSLTANYGYT
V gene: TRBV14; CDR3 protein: ASSQVGRVQQY
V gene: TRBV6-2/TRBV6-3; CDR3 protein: ASSSSGSRADTQY
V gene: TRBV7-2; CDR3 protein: ASSFTGGVGAEAF
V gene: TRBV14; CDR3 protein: ASSHDVQGYEQY
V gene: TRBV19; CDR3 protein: ASSIGGQGWADTQY
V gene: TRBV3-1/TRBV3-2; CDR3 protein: ASSHQTGRRAELF
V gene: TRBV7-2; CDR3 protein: ASRIPRENTEAF
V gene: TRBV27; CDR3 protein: ASSRQGGYTEAF
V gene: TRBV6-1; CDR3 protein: ASSDASLGGGGTQY
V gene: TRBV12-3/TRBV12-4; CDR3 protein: ASTGTVGGTQY
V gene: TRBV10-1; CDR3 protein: ASSVRGQGNYGYT
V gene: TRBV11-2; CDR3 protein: ASSPPSGTDTGELF
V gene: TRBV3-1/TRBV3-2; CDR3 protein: ASSQVRQGHGYT
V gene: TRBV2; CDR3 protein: ASSEQGSSYEQY
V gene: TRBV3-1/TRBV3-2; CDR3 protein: ASSQVTIGELF
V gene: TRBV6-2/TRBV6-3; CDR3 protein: ASSYSGGKGHNQPQH
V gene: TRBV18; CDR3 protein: ASSSARGANYGYT
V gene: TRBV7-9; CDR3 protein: ASTLGRTGYNEQF
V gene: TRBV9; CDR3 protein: ASSGPGLAGEETQY
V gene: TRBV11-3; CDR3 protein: ASSLEGRDGNYGYT
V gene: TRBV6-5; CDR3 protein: ASSYATGSYGYT
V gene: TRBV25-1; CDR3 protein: ASSESGGLDTQY
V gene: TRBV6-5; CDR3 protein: ASSSADTQY
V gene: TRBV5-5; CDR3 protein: ASSPSATGVYTEAF
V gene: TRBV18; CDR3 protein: ASSPSRYSAGYT
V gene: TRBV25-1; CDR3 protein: ASRQELNTEAF
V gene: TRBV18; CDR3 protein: ASSPSGLNTEAF
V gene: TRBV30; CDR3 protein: AWSTVAGIGTQY
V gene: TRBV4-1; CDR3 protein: ASSHATGGLSYEQY
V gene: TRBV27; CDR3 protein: ASSLTATNTEAF
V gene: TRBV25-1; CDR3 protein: ASSDWGQGNEKLF
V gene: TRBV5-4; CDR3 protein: ASSPETGRSSYEQY
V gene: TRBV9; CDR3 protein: ASSAGIGSYEQY
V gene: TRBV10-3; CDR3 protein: ATTPRTGELF
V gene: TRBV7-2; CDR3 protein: ASSPRLGTANTGELF
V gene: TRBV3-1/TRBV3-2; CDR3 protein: ASSQARTGRYT
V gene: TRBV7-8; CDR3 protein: ASSPDVGRKEGYT
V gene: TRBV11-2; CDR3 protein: ASSPPGKGVETQY
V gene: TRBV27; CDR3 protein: ASRVELAYYNEQF
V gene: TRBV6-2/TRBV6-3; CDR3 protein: ASSNRPGLASDTQY
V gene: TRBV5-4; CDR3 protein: ASSTKTSPDTGELF
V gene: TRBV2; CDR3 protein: ASSEEGQGYSPLH
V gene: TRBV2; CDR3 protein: ASSVRDRVSDEQF
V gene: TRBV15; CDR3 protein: ATSRGGRGDNSPLH